This T cell receptor beta chain was recorded in a study of blood T cell repertoires in COVID-19. Whole-study context: Acute and convalescent COVID-19 samples came from the United States, Italy and Spain. PBMCs, B-cell-depleted T cells, or T cells were the source of the cDNA or gDNA that made up the material.

The CDR3 runs 17 residues. Germline V gene sequence: CDR1 SGDLS, CDR2 YYNGEE. After removal of 8 bases from V and 8 bases from J, the junction contained 24 bases not matched to a gene. Study processing details: Reference gene primers were amplified, and this amplification served to estimate nucleated cell counts. Clones were read by immunoSEQ multiplex PCR, and TCRdb kept only the in-frame ones, dropping some. V, J and clone size were drawn from that table, and D and trimming were deduced from the DNA. This table holds just under 150,000 clones, 75% to 90% found once. The sequenced sample was peripheral blood. This sequence was found in a human donor in a cohort sampled during active COVID-19. The V call is TRBV9, the J call TRBJ1-2; 7 bases are shared with TRBD1. CDR3 nucleotide sequence: TGTGCCAGTTCGGAAGCCCCTGAACGGCAGGGGGTTGGAGGCTACACCTTC. This codes for CASSEAPERQGVGGYTF.